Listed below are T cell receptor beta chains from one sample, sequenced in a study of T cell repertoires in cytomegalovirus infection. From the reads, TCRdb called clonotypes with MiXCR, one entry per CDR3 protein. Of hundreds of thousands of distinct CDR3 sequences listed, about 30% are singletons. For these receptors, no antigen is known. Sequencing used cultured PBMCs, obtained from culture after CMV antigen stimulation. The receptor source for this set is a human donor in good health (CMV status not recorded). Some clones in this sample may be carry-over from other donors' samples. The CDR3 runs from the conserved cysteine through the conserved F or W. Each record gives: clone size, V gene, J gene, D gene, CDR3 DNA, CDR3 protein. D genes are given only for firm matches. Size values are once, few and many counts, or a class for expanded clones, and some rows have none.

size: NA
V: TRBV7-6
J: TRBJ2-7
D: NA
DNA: TGTGCCAGCAGCTTTGGTCCGGGCGCGACCTACGAGCAGTACTTC
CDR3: CASSFGPGATYEQYF

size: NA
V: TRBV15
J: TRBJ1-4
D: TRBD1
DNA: TGTGCCACCACCGACAGGGTAGATGAAAAACTGTTTTTT
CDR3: CATTDRVDEKLFF

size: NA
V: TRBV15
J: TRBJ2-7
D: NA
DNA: TGTGCCACCAGCATTTCACAGCCACCCTACGAGCAGTACTTC
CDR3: CATSISQPPYEQYF

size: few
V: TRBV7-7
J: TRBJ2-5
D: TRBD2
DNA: TGTGCCAGCAGCTCGGGACTAGCGGGAGGAGCGCCCACCCAAGAGACCCAGTACTTC
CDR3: CASSSGLAGGAPTQETQYF

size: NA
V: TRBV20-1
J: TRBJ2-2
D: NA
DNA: TGCAGTGCACTCAGGGGGGTGAACACCGGGGAGCTGTTTTTT
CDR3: CSALRGVNTGELFF

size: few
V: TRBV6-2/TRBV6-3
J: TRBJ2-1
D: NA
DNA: TGTGCCAGCCGTCGGGGTGGGCTTTACAATGAGCAGTTCTTC
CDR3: CASRRGGLYNEQFF

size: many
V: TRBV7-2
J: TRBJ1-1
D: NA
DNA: TGTGCCAGCAGCTTCGTGCAAGGGGCCACTGAAGCTTTCTTT
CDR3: CASSFVQGATEAFF

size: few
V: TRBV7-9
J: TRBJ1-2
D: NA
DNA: TGTGCCAGCAGCCTCCGGGCGCGGGACAACTTTTTCTACACCTTC
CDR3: CASSLRARDNFFYTF

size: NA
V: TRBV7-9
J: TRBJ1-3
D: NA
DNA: TGTGCCAGCAGCTTAGAGTATCCGGGGCTGGTCGGAAACACCATATATTTT
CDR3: CASSLEYPGLVGNTIYF

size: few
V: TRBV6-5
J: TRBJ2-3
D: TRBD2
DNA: TGTGCCAGCAGTTACTTATGGACTAGCGGGGGGGAACGGGGTACGCAGTATTTT
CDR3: CASSYLWTSGGERGTQYF

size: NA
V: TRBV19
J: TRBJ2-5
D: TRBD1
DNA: TGTGCCAGTCAGACAGGGGGCGAGACCCAGTACTTC
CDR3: CASQTGGETQYF

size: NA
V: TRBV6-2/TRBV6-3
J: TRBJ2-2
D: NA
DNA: TGTGCCGGAGGGACAGTACTTGGTCCGTACACCGGGGAGCTGTTTTTT
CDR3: CAGGTVLGPYTGELFF

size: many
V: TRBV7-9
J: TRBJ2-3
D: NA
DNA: TGTGCCAGCAGCTTCGGCGCGGGGAACACAGATACGCAGTATTTT
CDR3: CASSFGAGNTDTQYF

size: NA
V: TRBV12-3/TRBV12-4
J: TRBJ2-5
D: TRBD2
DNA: TGTGCCAGCAGTTTTGAGGGCGGGGGGACCCAGTACTTC
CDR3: CASSFEGGGTQYF

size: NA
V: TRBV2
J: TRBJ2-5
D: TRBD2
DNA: TGTGCCAGCAGTGAACGTTGGACTAGCGGGCGAGAGACCCAGTACTTC
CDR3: CASSERWTSGRETQYF

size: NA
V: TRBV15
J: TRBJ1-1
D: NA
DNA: TGTGCCACCAGCAGAGTTCTTCGGGACACTGAAGCTTTCTTT
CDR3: CATSRVLRDTEAFF

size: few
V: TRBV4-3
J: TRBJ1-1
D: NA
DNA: TGCGCCAGCAGCCAAGAGAACCGAGGGGACACTGAAGCTTTCTTT
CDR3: CASSQENRGDTEAFF

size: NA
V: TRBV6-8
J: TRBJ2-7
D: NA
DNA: TGTGCCAGCAGTTACTCACAGGGACGCTACGAGCAGTACTTC
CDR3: CASSYSQGRYEQYF

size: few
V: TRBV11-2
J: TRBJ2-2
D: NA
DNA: TGTGCCAGCAGCTTACGGCAGGGCGGGGAGCTGTTTTTT
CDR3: CASSLRQGGELFF

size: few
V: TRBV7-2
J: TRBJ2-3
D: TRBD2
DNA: TGTGCCAGCAGCAAAAGATCCAGCGGGGGGAGCACAGATACGCAGTATTTT
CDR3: CASSKRSSGGSTDTQYF

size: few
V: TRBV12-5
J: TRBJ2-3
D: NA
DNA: TGTGCTAGTGGTGGCGGGGAGGATGATACGCAGTATTTT
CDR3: CASGGGEDDTQYF

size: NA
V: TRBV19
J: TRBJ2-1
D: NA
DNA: TGTGCCGGTAAGGCTATGGGGGCATCCTACAATGAGCAGTTCTTC
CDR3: CAGKAMGASYNEQFF

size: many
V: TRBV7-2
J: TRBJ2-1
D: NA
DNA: TGTGCCAGCAGCTCACTTGGGCGGGTCGCTACCTATGAGCAGTTCTTC
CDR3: CASSSLGRVATYEQFF

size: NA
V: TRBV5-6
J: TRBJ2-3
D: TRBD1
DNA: TGTGCCAGCAGCGGGGGACAGGGGAGCACAGATACGCAGTATTTT
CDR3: CASSGGQGSTDTQYF

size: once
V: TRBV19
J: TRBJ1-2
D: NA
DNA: TGTGCCAGTGCGACCCCCCGGGGTCCCTATGGCTACACCTTC
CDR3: CASATPRGPYGYTF

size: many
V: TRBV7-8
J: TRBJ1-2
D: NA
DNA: TGTGCCAGCAGTCGGTCCGGGACAAATAACTATGGCTACACCTTC
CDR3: CASSRSGTNNYGYTF

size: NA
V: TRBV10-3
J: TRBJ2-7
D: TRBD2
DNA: TGTGCCACCGGGACTAGCCTCCGCTACGAGCAGTACTTC
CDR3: CATGTSLRYEQYF

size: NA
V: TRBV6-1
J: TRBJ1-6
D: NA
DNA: TGTGCCAGCGATACAGGGAATAATTCACCCCTCCACTTT
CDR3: CASDTGNNSPLHF

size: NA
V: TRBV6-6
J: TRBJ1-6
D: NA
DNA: TGTGCCAGCAGTTACTCCCCAGGCTCACCCCTCCACTTT
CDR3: CASSYSPGSPLHF

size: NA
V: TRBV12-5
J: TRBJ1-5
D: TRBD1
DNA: TGTGCTAGTGGTTTGGAAAGACAGGGGAAGCATTTT
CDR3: CASGLERQGKHF

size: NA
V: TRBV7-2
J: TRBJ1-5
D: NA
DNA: TGTGCCAGCAGCTTATGGGGAGGGGGTTCGCCCCAGCATTTT
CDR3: CASSLWGGGSPQHF

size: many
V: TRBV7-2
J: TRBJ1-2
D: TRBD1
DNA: TGTGCCAGCAGCTTTGACAGGGGGTATTATGGCTACACCTTC
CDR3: CASSFDRGYYGYTF

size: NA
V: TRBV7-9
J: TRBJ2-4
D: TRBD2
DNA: TGTGCCAGCAGCTTAATCGTCACAACGGGGGGGCCATACTTC
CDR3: CASSLIVTTGGPYF

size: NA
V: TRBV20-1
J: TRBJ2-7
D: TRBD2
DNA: TGCAGTGCTGCGGCGCCGACTAGCGGGCGGACGAGCTCCTACGAGCAGTACTTC
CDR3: CSAAAPTSGRTSSYEQYF

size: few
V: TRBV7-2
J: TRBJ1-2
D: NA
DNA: TGTGCCAGCAGCTTAAGGGGATGGAATGGCTACACCTTC
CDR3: CASSLRGWNGYTF

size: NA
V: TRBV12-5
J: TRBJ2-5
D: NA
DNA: TGTGCTAGTGGGTTCGGGGGCATGGCGACCCAGTACTTC
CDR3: CASGFGGMATQYF

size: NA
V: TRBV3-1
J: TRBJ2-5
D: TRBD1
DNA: TGTGCCAGCAGCCTTCTGATACCGGGACAGGGGCAGGAGACCCAGTACTTC
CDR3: CASSLLIPGQGQETQYF

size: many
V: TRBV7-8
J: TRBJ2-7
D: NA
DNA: TGTGCCAGCAGCCCGATTCGTGGGTCCCTGAACGAGCAGTACTTC
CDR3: CASSPIRGSLNEQYF

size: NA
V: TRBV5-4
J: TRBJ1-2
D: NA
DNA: TGTGCCAGCAGCTTGGATTTGGGCTACACCTTC
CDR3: CASSLDLGYTF

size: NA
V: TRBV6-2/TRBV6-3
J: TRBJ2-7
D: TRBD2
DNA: TGTGCCAGCAGTCAAATGCCTTTGCGGGGGGCCGGGGACGAGCAGTACTTC
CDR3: CASSQMPLRGAGDEQYF

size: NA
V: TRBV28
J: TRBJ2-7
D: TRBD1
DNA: TGTGCCAGCAGAACAGGGGGAGGGCAGTACTTC
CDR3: CASRTGGGQYF

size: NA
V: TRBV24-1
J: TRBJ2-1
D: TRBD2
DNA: TGTGCCACCAGTGATTTGCTCCCCAGGGCGGGGGGCTTTTGGAATGAGCAGTTCTTC
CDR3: CATSDLLPRAGGFWNEQFF

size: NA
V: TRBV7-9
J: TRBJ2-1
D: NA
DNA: TGTGCCAGCAGCTCCCTACAGTGGGAGCAGTTCTTC
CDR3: CASSSLQWEQFF